This T cell receptor beta chain was sequenced in a study of cytomegalovirus exposure and HLA in healthy donors. Whole-study findings and limits: Whilst most TCR sequences proved rare, a subset of public TCRs occurred across many donors. The authors enumerated over 150 TCR beta chains as linked to cytomegalovirus. In vitro work confirmed that a few CMV-associated chains recognize CMV antigens.

With regard to this clone: Its antigen is still unknown.

Some clones are missing from TCRdb's copy, which holds only in-frame ones; the method was immunoSEQ multiplex PCR. The sample holds roughly 190,000 clones, around 86% seen once. V was clipped by 0 bases and J by 5 bases, with 11 bases between them. There are 15 residues in the CDR3. Germline loops: CDR1 SGHTA, CDR2 FQGTGA. This chain connects TRBV7-3 to TRBJ2-1; no clear D. The TCR comes from a man younger than 40 in good health and CMV-seropositive. The sample was PBMCs. CDR3: CASSLTSGVNNEQFF. The CDR3 region has the DNA TGTGCCAGCAGCTTAACGAGTGGGGTAAACAATGAGCAGTTCTTC.